Shown below are 12 T cell receptor beta chains from a single sample sequenced in a study of CD4 and CD8 cells across lung adenocarcinoma regions listed by TCRdb under 2018. The protocol used for the library was PCR. For sequencing, a HiSeq X Ten was employed. TCRdb reprocessed the public reads (quality trimming at Q25 with fastp, clone calling with MiXCR) and kept in-frame beta chains. Each entry merges the rows of one CDR3 protein and shows their most common DNA and genes. The sample has more than 9,000 distinct CDR3 sequences on record, approximately 46% of them singletons. The biggest ten clones account for around a third of the sample. Sequencing input: CD8+ T cells from the margin of a lung tumor. The intended sense of this specimen's cell subset or site label: tumor margin region. These receptors were collected from a male donor with lung adenocarcinoma. The CD4 and CD8 labels of this study may be unreliable.

This clonotype was detected only a few times. The genes are TRBV6-4 and TRBJ2-3, with TRBD1 matching 7 bases. Germline V gives CDR1 MRHNA, CDR2 SNTAGT. There are 14 residues in the CDR3. V trimming: 6 bases; J trimming: 2 bases; junction bases outside the gene matches: 5. CDR3 DNA sequence: TGTGCCAGCAGCCGGGACAGCTTCACAGATACGCAGTATTTT. Its protein product is CASSRDSFTDTQYF.

By share of the sample, this clonotype is medium-sized. V gene TRBV7-2 combines with J gene TRBJ2-1, with TRBD2 identical over 13 bases. The CDR3 contains 15 residues. The J segment lost 7 bases and the V segment lost 5 bases, leaving 5 bases of the junction unmatched. The V gene's germline CDR1 is SGHTA and CDR2 FQGNSA. The CDR3 bases are TGTGCCAGCAGCCCGACTAGCGGGGGGTGGAATGAGCAGTTCTTC. This translates into CASSPTSGGWNEQFF.

The CDR3 protein is CASSQAAAKNIQYF. The CDR3 coding sequence is TGTGCCAGCAGCCAAGCCGCAGCCAAAAACATTCAGTACTTC. The chain uses TRBV3-1 and TRBJ2-4; D is undetermined. Looked up from germline, CDR1 is LGHDT and CDR2 is YNNKEL (reference sequence). V was cut by 1 base and J by 0 bases, with 4 bases left in between. The CDR3 consists of 14 residues.

Worth noting for this clonotype: One end of the junction is discordant with germline, which a read error may explain. The chain links TRBV10-3 to TRBJ2-1; 7 nucleotides match TRBD2. Germline lookup yields CDR1 ENHRY and CDR2 SYGVKD. The CDR3 has 12 amino acids. As DNA, the CDR3 is TGTGCCACTGGGACTACTTCTAATGTGCAGTTCTTC. This translates into CATGTTSNVQFF.

This clonotype was seen a few times. The rearrangement links TRBV6-1 to TRBJ1-2; 8 bases agree with TRBD1. Germline V gene sequence: CDR1 MNHNS, CDR2 SASEGT. The CDR3 has 15 residues. Trimming cost V 3 bases and J 8 bases; bases outside gene matches: 11. The CDR3 bases are TGTGCCAGCAGTGACGGGACAGGAACCTACTTAGGCTACACCTTC. Amino acids: CASSDGTGTYLGYTF.

This clonotype was observed a few times. This chain connects TRBV11-3 to TRBJ2-1; 11 bases match TRBD2. CDR3 length: 19 residues. Germline V gene sequence: CDR1 SGHNT, CDR2 YENEEA. V gave up 0 bases and J gave up 7 bases; unmatched junction bases: 14. CDR3 DNA: TGTGCCAGCAGCTTAGAGGGCCAGGGGGTAGCGGGGGGGCGGAATGAGCAGTTCTTC. Translation: CASSLEGQGVAGGRNEQFF.

By share of the sample, this clonotype is medium-sized. The V gene is TRBV6-5, the J gene TRBJ2-1, with 8 positions matching TRBD1. The junction had 13 bases not matched to a gene; V was cut back by 6 bases and J by 12 bases. This CDR3 is built from 14 residues. Per the germline V gene, CDR1 is MNHEY and CDR2 is SVGAGI. CDR3 sequence: CASRSGTGAPGQFF. As DNA, the CDR3 is TGTGCCAGCAGGTCCGGGACAGGTGCCCCGGGGCAGTTCTTC.

V gene TRBV6-1 combines with J gene TRBJ2-5; tentatively, D is TRBD2 (6 bases). Germline V gene data show CDR1 as MNHNS and CDR2 as SASEGT. CDR3 size: 13 residues. V was trimmed by 6 bases and J by 0 bases, leaving 8 bases between them. In nucleotides, the CDR3 is TGTGCCAGCAGGCGGGATAACCAAGAGACCCAGTACTTC. Translating gives CASRRDNQETQYF.

A few counts support this clonotype. The V gene is TRBV28, the J gene TRBJ2-3, with 10 positions matching TRBD2. From germline, CDR1 is MDHEN and CDR2 SYDVKM. The trim removed 6 bases at V and 4 bases at J, leaving 10 bases unmatched. CDR3 length equals 16 residues. The CDR3: CASSTSSGRAADTQYF. The CDR3 DNA is TGTGCCAGCAGCACCTCAAGCGGGAGGGCCGCAGATACGCAGTATTTT. Filled out from reference TRBV28 and TRBJ2-3, the complete variable domain reads DVKVTQSSRYLVKRTGEKVFLECVQDMDHENMFWYRQDPGLGLRLIYFSYDVKMKEKGDIPEGYSVSREKKERFSLILESASTNQTSMYLCASSTSSGRAADTQYFGPGTRLTVL.

This clonotype was detected only once. The chain links TRBV27 to TRBJ2-4; 8 bases line up with TRBD2. The end of the DNA fits TRBJ2-5 better, so the J call may be wrong. The CDR3 length is 14 residues. CDR1 is MNHEY, CDR2 SMNVEV, per germline (reference sequence). The CDR3 DNA reads TGTGCCAGCAGTTTGTCCGGGAGGGCTGGGACCCAGTACTTC. Amino acid sequence: CASSLSGRAGTQYF.

This sequence joins TRBV7-2 and TRBJ2-7; D not resolved. This CDR3 has 14 residues. The V gene lost 6 bases and the J gene lost 0 bases, with 12 bases spanning the gap. Germline-derived CDR1 and CDR2 are SGHTA and FQGNSA. CDR3 sequence: CASRLRRSSYEQYF. CDR3 nucleotide sequence: TGTGCCAGCAGGTTGAGGCGGAGCTCCTACGAGCAGTACTTC.

In DNA, the CDR3 is TGCGCCAGCAGCGACGCCGGGACGGGTCAAGGGCCCCAGCATTTT. This codes for CASSDAGTGQGPQHF. The chain uses TRBV10-2 and TRBJ1-5; the D gene is possibly TRBD1 (5 bases). The CDR3 length is 15 residues. V lost 6 bases to trimming and J lost 9 bases, with 21 bases between them. CDR1 and CDR2 from the germline V gene are WSHSY and SAAADI.